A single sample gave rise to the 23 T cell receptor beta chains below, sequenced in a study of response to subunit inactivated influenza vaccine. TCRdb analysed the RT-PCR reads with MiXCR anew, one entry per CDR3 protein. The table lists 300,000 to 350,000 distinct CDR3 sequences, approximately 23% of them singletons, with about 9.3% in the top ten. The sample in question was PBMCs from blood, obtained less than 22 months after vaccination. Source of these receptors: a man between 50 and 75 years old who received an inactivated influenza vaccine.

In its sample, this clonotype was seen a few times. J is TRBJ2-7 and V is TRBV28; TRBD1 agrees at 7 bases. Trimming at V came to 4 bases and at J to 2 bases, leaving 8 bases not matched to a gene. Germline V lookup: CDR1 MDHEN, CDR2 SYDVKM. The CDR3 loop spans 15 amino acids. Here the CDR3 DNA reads TGTGCCAGCAGTTCGTACAGACAGGGAACCTACGAGCAGTACTTC. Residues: CASSSYRQGTYEQYF.

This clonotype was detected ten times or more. In nucleotides, the CDR3 is TGTGCCAGCAGCTTACACAGCTTCATGAACACTGAAGCTTTCTTT. Residues: CASSLHSFMNTEAFF. The chain is built from TRBV7-2 and TRBJ1-1; D unresolved. The CDR3 sequence is 15 residues long. CDR1 and CDR2 (germline): SGHTA, FQGNSA. Between the trimmed V and J ends, which lost 2 bases and 0 bases, there was a span of 10 bases.

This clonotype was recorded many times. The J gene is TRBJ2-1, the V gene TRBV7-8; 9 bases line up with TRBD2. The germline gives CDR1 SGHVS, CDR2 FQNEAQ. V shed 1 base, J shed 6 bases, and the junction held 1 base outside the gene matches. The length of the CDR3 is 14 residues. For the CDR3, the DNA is TGTGCCAGCAGCTTAGTGCGGGGGGGCAATGAGCAGTTCTTC. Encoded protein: CASSLVRGGNEQFF.

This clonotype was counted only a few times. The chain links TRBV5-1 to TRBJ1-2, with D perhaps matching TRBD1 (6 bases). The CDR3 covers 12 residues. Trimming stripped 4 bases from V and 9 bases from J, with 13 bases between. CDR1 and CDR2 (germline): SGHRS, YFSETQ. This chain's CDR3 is CASSRTQGSYTF. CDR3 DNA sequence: TGCGCCAGCAGCCGAACACAGGGAAGCTACACCTTC.

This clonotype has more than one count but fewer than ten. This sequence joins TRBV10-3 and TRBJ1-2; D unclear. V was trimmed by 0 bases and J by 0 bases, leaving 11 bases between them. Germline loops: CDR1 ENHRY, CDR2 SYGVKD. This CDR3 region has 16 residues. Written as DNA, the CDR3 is TGTGCCATCAGTGAGTCCCCACAGAGGTCTAACTATGGCTACACCTTC. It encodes CAISESPQRSNYGYTF.

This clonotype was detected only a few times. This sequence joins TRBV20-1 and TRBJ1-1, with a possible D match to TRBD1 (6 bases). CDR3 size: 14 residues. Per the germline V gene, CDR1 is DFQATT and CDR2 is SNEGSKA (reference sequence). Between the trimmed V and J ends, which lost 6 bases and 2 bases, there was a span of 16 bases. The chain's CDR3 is CSAAPRGDNTEAFF. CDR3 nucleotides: TGCAGTGCCGCCCCGAGGGGGGACAACACTGAAGCTTTCTTT.

CDR3 region: CATQDPAGTNQETQYF. CDR3 in DNA: TGTGCCACCCAAGACCCCGCGGGGACTAACCAAGAGACCCAGTACTTC. V and J are TRBV10-3 and TRBJ2-5; 7 bases align to TRBD2. This CDR3 region has 16 residues. V lost 10 bases, J lost 0 bases, and 14 bases stayed unmatched. CDR1 ENHRY and CDR2 SYGVKD come from the germline V gene.

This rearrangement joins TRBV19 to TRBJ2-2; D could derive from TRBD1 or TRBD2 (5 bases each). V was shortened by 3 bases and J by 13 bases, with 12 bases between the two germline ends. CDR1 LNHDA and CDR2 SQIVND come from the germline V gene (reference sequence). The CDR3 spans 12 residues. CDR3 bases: TGTGCCAGTAGTATTTCCGGGGCTTCGCTGTTTTTT. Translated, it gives CASSISGASLFF.

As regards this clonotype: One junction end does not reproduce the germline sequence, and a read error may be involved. The CDR3 reads CASSLVGGNNQAQHF. CDR3 sequence (DNA): TGCGCCAGCAGCTTGGTGGGTGGCAACAATCAGGCCCAGCATTTT. V usage is TRBV5-1 and J usage is TRBJ1-5; the D is unclear. In germline, CDR1 is SGHRS, CDR2 YFSETQ. The CDR3 is 15 amino acids.

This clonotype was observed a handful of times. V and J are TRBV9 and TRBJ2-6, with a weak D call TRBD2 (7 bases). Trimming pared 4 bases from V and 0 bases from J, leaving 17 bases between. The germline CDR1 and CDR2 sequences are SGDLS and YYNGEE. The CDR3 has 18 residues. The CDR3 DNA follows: TGTGCCAGCAGCTCTTCGGGGGGCGCAAGCTCTGGGGCCAACGTCCTGACTTTC. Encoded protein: CASSSSGGASSGANVLTF.

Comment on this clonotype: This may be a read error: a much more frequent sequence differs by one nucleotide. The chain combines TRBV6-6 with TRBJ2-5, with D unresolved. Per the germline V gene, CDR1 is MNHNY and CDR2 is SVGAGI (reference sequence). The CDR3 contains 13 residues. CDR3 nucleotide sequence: TGTACCACCCGTAGTTTGGCCCAAGAGACCCAGTACTTC. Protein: CTTRSLAQETQYF.

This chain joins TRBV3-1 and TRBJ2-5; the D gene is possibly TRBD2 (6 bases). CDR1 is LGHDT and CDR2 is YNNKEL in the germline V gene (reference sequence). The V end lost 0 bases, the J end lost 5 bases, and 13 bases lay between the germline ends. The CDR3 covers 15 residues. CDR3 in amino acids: CASSQERAGVETQYF. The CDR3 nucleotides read TGTGCCAGCAGCCAAGAACGAGCGGGTGTGGAGACCCAGTACTTC.

The CDR3 protein is CASSTLLGSNQPQHF. As DNA, the CDR3 is TGTGCCAGCTCAACGCTCTTAGGTAGCAATCAGCCCCAGCATTTT. The chain employs TRBV28 and TRBJ1-5, with D unclear. The V gene lost 8 bases and the J gene lost 0 bases, with 14 bases spanning the gap. In germline, CDR1 is MDHEN, CDR2 SYDVKM. This CDR3 is 15 amino acids long. The full variable domain, in which reference TRBV28 and TRBJ1-5 provide the parts outside the CDR3, is DVKVTQSSRYLVKRTGEKVFLECVQDMDHENMFWYRQDPGLGLRLIYFSYDVKMKEKGDIPEGYSVSREKKERFSLILESASTNQTSMYLCASSTLLGSNQPQHFGDGTRLSIL.

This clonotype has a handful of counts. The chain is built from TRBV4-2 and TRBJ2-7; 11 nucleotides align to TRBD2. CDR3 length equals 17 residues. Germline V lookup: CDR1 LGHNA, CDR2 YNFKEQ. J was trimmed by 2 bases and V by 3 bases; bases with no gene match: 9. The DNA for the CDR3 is TGTGCCAGCAGCCATCCCGGGGGGACTAGCGGAACCTACGAGCAGTACTTC. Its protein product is CASSHPGGTSGTYEQYF.

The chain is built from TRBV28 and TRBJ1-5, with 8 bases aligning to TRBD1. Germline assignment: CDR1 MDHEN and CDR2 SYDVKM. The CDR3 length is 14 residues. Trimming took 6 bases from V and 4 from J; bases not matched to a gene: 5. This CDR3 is CASSTGQGNQPQHF. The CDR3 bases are TGTGCCAGCAGCACTGGACAGGGAAATCAGCCCCAGCATTTT. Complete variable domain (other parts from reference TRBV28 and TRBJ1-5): DVKVTQSSRYLVKRTGEKVFLECVQDMDHENMFWYRQDPGLGLRLIYFSYDVKMKEKGDIPEGYSVSREKKERFSLILESASTNQTSMYLCASSTGQGNQPQHFGDGTRLSIL.

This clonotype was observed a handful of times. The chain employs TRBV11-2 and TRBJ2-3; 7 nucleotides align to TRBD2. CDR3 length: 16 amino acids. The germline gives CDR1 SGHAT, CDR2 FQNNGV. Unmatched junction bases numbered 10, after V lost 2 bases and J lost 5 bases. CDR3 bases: TGTGCCAGCAGCTTACTTCTGGCGGGAGACGTAGATACGCAGTATTTT. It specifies CASSLLLAGDVDTQYF.

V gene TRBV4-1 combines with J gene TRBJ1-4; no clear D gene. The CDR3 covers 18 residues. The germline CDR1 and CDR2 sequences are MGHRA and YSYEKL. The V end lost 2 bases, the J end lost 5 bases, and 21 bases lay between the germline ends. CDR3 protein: CASSQTFLGSTPNEKLFF. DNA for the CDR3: TGCGCCAGCAGCCAAACGTTTTTGGGTAGCACCCCAAATGAAAAACTGTTTTTT.

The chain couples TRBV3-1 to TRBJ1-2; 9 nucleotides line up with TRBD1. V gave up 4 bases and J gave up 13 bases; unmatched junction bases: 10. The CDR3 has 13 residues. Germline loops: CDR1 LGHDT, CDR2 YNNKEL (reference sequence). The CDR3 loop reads CASSLVPGQGFTF. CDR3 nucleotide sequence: TGTGCCAGCAGCCTCGTCCCGGGACAGGGATTCACCTTC.

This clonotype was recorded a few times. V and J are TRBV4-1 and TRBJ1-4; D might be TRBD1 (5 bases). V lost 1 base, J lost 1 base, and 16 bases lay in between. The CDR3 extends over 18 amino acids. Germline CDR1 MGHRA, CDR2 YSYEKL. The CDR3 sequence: CASSQVSWQGGTNEKLFF. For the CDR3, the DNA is TGCGCCAGCAGCCAAGTTTCGTGGCAGGGCGGAACTAATGAAAAACTGTTTTTT.

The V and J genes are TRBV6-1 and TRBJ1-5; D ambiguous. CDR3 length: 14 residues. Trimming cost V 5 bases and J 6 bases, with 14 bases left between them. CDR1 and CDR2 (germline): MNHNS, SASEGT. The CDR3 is CASSRASSSQPQHF. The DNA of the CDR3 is TGTGCCAGCAGTCGTGCATCTTCCAGTCAGCCCCAGCATTTT.

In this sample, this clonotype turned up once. CDR3: CAWSVYGRYTEAFF. CDR3 DNA: TGTGCCTGGAGTGTTTACGGGCGTTACACTGAAGCTTTCTTT. The V gene is TRBV30, the J gene TRBJ1-1; D not resolved. V lost 0 bases, J lost 3 bases, and 11 bases lay in between. The CDR3 covers 14 residues. Germline V lookup: CDR1 GTSNPN, CDR2 SVGIG (reference sequence).

CDR3 DNA sequence: TGCGCCAGCAGTCAATCGACGGATGAGCAGTTCTTC. This sequence encodes CASSQSTDEQFF. The chain employs TRBV23-1 and TRBJ2-1; D unclear. TRBV23-1 falls under the ORF class, with uncertain function. The CDR3 is 12 amino acids. The V gene lost 0 bases and the J gene lost 8 bases, with 5 bases spanning the gap.

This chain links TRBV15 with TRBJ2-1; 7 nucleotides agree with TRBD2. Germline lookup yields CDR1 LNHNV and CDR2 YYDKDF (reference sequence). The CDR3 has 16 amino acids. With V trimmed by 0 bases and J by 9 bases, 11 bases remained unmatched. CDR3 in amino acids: CATSREETSWLPEQFF. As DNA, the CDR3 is TGTGCCACCAGCAGAGAAGAGACTAGCTGGTTACCTGAGCAGTTCTTC.